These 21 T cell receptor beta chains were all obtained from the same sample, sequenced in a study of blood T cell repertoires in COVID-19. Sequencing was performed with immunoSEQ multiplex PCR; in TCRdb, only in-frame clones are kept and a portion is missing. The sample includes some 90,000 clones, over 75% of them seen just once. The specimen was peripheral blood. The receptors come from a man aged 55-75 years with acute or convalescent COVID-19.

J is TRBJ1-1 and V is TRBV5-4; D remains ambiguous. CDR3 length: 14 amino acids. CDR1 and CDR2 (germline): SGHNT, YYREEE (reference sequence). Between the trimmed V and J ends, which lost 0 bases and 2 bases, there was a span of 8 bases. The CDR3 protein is CASSLDGANTEAFF. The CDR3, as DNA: TGTGCCAGCAGCTTGGATGGAGCAAACACTGAAGCTTTCTTT.

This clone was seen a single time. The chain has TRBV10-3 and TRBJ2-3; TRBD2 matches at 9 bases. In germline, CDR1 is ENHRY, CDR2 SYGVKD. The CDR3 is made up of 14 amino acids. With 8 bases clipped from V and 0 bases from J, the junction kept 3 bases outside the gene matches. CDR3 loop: CAISTSGSTDTQYF. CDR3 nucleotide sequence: TGTGCCATCTCTACTAGCGGGAGCACAGATACGCAGTATTTT.

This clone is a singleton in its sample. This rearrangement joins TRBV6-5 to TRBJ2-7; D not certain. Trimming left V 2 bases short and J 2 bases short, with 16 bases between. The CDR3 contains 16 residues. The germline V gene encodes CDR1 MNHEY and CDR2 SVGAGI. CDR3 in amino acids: CASSYAPRFHPYEQYF. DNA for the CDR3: TGTGCCAGCAGTTACGCGCCTCGTTTCCATCCCTACGAGCAGTACTTC.

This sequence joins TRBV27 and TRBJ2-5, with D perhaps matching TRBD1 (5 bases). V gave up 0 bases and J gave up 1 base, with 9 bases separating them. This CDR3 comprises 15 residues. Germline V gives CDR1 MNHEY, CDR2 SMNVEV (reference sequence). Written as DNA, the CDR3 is TGTGCCAGCAGTTTATCCTGGACAACCCAAGAGACCCAGTACTTC. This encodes CASSLSWTTQETQYF.

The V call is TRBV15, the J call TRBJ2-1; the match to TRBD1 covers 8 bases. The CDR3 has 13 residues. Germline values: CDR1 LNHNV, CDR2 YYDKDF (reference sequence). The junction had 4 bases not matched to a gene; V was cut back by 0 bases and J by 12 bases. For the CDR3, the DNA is TGTGCCACCAGCAGAGAGATCACAGGGGGGCAGTTCTTC. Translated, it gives CATSREITGGQFF.

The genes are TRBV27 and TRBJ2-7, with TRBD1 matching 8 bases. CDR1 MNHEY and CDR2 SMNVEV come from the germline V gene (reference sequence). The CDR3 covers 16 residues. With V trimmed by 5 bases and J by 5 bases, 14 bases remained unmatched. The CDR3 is CASSPPSGTGVHEQYF. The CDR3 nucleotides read TGTGCCAGCAGTCCTCCCTCCGGGACAGGTGTCCACGAGCAGTACTTC.

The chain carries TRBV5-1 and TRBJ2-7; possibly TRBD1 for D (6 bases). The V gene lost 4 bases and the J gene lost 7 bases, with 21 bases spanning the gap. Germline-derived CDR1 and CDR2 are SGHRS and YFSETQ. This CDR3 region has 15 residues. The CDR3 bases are TGCGCCAGCAGCCCGGGAAGGGGGTCTTCGCGGGAGCAGTACTTC. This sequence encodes CASSPGRGSSREQYF.

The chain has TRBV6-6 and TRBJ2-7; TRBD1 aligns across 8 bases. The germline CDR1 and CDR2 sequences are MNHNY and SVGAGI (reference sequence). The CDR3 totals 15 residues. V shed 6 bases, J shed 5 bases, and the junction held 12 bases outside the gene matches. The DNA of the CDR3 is TGTGCCAGCAGCTTGCCGGACAGGGAAAAAGACGAGCAGTACTTC. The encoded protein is CASSLPDREKDEQYF.

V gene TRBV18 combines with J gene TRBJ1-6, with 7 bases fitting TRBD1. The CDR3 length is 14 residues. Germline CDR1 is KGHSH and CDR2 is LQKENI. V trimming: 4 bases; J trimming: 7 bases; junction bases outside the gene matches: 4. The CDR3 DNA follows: TGTGCCAGCTCACTGACAGGGCAAAATTCACCCCTCCACTTT. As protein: CASSLTGQNSPLHF.

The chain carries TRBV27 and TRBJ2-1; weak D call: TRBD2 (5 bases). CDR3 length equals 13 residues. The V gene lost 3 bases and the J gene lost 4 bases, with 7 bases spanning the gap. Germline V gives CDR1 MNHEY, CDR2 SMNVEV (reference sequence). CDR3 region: CASSFGLYNEQFF. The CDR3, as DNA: TGTGCCAGCAGTTTTGGACTTTACAATGAGCAGTTCTTC.

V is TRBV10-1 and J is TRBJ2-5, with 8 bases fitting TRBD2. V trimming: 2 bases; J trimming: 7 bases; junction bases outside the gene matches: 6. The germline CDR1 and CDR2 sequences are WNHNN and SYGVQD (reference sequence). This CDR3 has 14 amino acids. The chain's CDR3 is CASSEGTSTRTQYF. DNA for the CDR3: TGCGCCAGCAGTGAGGGGACTAGTACGAGGACCCAGTACTTC.

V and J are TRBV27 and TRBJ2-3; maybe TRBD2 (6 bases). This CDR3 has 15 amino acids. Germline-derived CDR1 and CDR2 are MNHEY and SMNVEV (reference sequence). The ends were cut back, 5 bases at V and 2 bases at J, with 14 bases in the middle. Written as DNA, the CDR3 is TGTGCCAGCAGTGCTAGCGAACTTTACACAGATACGCAGTATTTT. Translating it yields CASSASELYTDTQYF.

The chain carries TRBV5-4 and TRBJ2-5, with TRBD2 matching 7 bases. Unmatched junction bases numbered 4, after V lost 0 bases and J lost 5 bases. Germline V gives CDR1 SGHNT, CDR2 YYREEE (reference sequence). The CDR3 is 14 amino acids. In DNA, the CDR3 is TGTGCCAGCAGCTTGGTGGGACTACGGGAGACCCAGTACTTC. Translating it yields CASSLVGLRETQYF.

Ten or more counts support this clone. For the CDR3, the DNA is TGTGCCACCAGTGACCCAAAGACAGGGAGCTATGGCTACACCTTC. Translation gives CATSDPKTGSYGYTF. The rearrangement joins TRBV24-1 to TRBJ1-2; 7 bases align to TRBD1. The CDR3 is 15 residues long. The germline V gene encodes CDR1 KGHDR and CDR2 SFDVKD. The ends lost 4 bases at V and 4 bases at J; junction bases unmatched: 8.

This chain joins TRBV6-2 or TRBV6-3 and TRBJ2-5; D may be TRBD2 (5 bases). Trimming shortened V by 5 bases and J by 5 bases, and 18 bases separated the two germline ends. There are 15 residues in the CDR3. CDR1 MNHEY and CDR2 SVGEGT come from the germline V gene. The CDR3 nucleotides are TGTGCCAGCAGTCCCCCGGGGTACCCCACCGAGACCCAGTACTTC. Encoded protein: CASSPPGYPTETQYF.

The CDR3 DNA is TGTGCCAGAGTCAGGGGAAGGATTAGCGGGAGGGTCAATGAGCAGTTCTTC. This gives the protein CARVRGRISGRVNEQFF. This chain links TRBV18 with TRBJ2-1; the match to TRBD2 covers 11 bases. Per the germline V gene, CDR1 is KGHSH and CDR2 is LQKENI. The CDR3 has 17 residues. The V segment lost 9 bases and the J segment 6 bases; nucleotides outside the gene matches: 16.

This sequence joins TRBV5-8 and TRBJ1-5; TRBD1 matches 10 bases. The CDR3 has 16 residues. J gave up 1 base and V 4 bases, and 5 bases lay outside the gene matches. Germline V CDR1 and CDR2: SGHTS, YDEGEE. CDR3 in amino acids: CASSRRTGGSNQPQHF. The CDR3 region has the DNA TGTGCCAGCAGCCGTAGGACAGGGGGGAGCAATCAGCCCCAGCATTTT. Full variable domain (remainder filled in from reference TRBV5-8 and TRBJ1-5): EAGVTQSPTHLIKTRGQQATLRCSPISGHTSVYWYQQALGLGLQFLLWYDEGEERNRGNFPPRFSGRQFPNYSSELNVNALELEDSALYLCASSRRTGGSNQPQHFGDGTRLSIL.

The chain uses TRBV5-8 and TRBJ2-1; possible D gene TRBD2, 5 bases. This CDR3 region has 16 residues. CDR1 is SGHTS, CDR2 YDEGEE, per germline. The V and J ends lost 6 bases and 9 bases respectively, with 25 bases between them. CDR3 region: CASNPTRGFDGGEQFF. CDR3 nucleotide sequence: TGTGCCAGCAACCCGACCCGGGGATTTGACGGTGGTGAGCAGTTCTTC.

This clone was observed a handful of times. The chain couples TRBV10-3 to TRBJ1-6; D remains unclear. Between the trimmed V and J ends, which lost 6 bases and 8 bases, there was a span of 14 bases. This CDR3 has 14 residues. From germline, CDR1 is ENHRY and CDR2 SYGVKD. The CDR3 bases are TGTGCCATCAGCGACGCGGGTGACTATTCACCCCTCCACTTT. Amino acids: CAISDAGDYSPLHF.

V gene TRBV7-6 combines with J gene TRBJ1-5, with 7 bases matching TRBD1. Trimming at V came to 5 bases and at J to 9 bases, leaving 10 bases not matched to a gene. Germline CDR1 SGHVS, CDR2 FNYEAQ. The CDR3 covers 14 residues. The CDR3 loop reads CASSPRQGVGPQHF. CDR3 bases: TGTGCCAGCAGCCCTAGACAGGGTGTAGGGCCCCAGCATTTT.

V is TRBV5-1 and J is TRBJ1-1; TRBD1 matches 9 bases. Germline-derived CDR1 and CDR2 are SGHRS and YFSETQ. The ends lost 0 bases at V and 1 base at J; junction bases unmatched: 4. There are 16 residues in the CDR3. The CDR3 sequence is CASSLAPTGGNTEAFF. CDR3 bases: TGCGCCAGCAGCTTGGCCCCGACAGGGGGGAACACTGAAGCTTTCTTT.